These 22 T cell receptor beta chains were sequenced from one sample in a study of blood T cells in healthy people across ages. A second PCR, run for about 7 to 11 cycles, used a sample-barcoded 5' primer plus a J-beta primer mix. TCRdb reprocessed the 5' RACE reads with MiXCR, giving one entry per CDR3 protein. This sample yields 900,000 to 950,000 distinct CDR3 sequences, of which 25% to 30% are seen a single time; roughly a tenth belongs to the top ten. The sample also formed part of further work on T cells of mothers and their children.

The sequenced sample was blood. These receptors were collected from a woman between 40 and 55 years old in good health.

About this clonotype: A much larger clone lies one base from this, so it may be a read error. The chain joins TRBV5-1 to TRBJ2-5; D is ambiguous. CDR1 and CDR2 (germline): SGHRS, YFSETQ. This CDR3 has 14 amino acids. The CDR3 spells CSSSLELDAETQYF. CDR3 coding DNA: TGCTCCAGCAGCTTGGAGTTAGACGCGGAGACCCAGTACTTC.

This rearrangement joins TRBV20-1 to TRBJ2-3; D is unresolved. V lost 5 bases and J lost 2, with 17 bases in between. The CDR3 loop spans 15 amino acids. Germline CDR1 is DFQATT and CDR2 is SNEGSKA (reference sequence). CDR3 coding DNA: TGCAGTGCTGGCCACCGTAGCTCCTCCACAGATACGCAGTATTTT. It translates to CSAGHRSSSTDTQYF.

Remarks on this clonotype: This may arise from a read error, as a much more abundant clone is one base away. The chain joins TRBV29-1 to TRBJ2-5; TRBD1 is a possible D gene (5 bases). In germline, CDR1 is SQVTM, CDR2 ANQGSEA. The V end was cut by 3 bases, the J end by 7 bases, with 15 bases between. The CDR3 contains 13 residues. CDR3 protein: CSVDRQGRGTQYF. DNA of the CDR3: TGCAGCGTTGACAGGCAGGGAAGGGGGACCCAGTACTTC. Variable domain in full (rest from reference TRBV29-1 and TRBJ2-5): SAVISQKPSRDICQRGTSLTIQCQVDSQVTMMFWYRQQPGQSLTLIATANQGSEATYESGFVIDKFPISRPNLTFSTLTVSNMSPEDSSIYLCSVDRQGRGTQYFGPGTRLLVL.

This clonotype was seen only a few times. The CDR3 protein is CASSLASGLGGNEQFF. The CDR3, as DNA: TGTGCCAGCAGTTTAGCCTCAGGGTTGGGGGGCAATGAGCAGTTCTTC. The rearrangement uses TRBV12-3 or TRBV12-4 and TRBJ2-1, with D tentatively TRBD2 (6 bases). The CDR3 contains 16 residues. The V and J ends lost 0 bases and 6 bases respectively, with 15 bases between them.

Points on this clonotype: Possible read error: a much larger clone is one base away. The gene calls are TRBV7-2 and TRBJ2-4; 10 positions agree with TRBD1. The J call is in doubt because the DNA end fits TRBJ2-7 better. The CDR3 consists of 14 residues. Germline V gene data show CDR1 as SGHTA and CDR2 as FQGNSA. CDR3 protein: CASTTGTGDDEQYF. In DNA form, the CDR3 reads TGTGCCAGCACCACTGGGACAGGGGACGACGAGCAGTACTTC.

The CDR3 reads CASSLVSTGIQPQHF. CDR3 nucleotide sequence: TGTGCCAGCAGCTTAGTATCCACGGGGATTCAGCCCCAGCATTTT. The chain couples TRBV7-2 to TRBJ1-5; no definite D call. The CDR3 has 15 residues. Germline V CDR1 and CDR2: SGHTA, FQGNSA. The V end lost 1 base, the J end lost 6 bases, and 13 bases lay between the germline ends.

This clonotype has just a few counts. With a much larger clone just one base away, this may be a read error. This chain connects TRBV12-3 or TRBV12-4 to TRBJ2-7; D is ambiguous. This CDR3 has 13 amino acids. The DNA of the CDR3 is TGTGCCAGCAGTTTATCGGAGACCTACGGGCAGTACTTC. It specifies CASSLSETYGQYF.

A few counts support this clonotype. V gene TRBV12-3 or TRBV12-4 combines with J gene TRBJ1-2, with 8 positions matching TRBD1. V lost 4 bases, J lost 9 bases, and 4 bases stayed unmatched. The CDR3 length is 12 residues. DNA of the CDR3: TGTGCCAGCAGTTCAGACAGGGGACGCTACACCTTC. Amino acids: CASSSDRGRYTF.

The V gene is TRBV28, the J gene TRBJ1-6, with D hard to call. This CDR3 has 12 amino acids. Deletions cut 7 bases from V and 7 bases from J, with 8 bases between. Per germline, CDR1 MDHEN and CDR2 SYDVKM. The CDR3 protein is CASNSLNSPLHF. The CDR3 coding sequence is TGTGCCAGCAACTCCCTCAATTCACCCCTCCACTTT.

The chain has TRBV12-3 or TRBV12-4 and TRBJ2-1; D gene unclear. CDR3 length equals 15 residues. Between the trimmed V and J ends, which lost 3 bases and 5 bases, there was a span of 14 bases. CDR3 sequence: CASSLPSWTHNEQFF. The DNA of the CDR3 is TGTGCCAGCAGTTTGCCCTCTTGGACGCACAATGAGCAGTTCTTC.

The chain combines TRBV12-3 or TRBV12-4 with TRBJ2-7; a possible D gene is TRBD2 (5 bases). This CDR3 is 14 amino acids long. The V end was cut by 4 bases, the J end by 3 bases, with 13 bases between. The CDR3 DNA follows: TGTGCCAGCAGTTCCCGACTACGTTACTACGAGCAGTACTTC. Translating it yields CASSSRLRYYEQYF.

On this clonotype: At one end the junction does not follow the germline gene, possibly because of a read error. CDR3 coding DNA: TGTGCCAGCAGTTTTGAGGGGGGCTATGGCTGCACCTTC. Its protein is CASSFEGGYGCTF. The chain couples TRBV28 to TRBJ1-2, with D perhaps TRBD1 (6 bases). This CDR3 comprises 13 residues. The germline V gene encodes CDR1 MDHEN and CDR2 SYDVKM.

This clonotype was seen a handful of times. V is TRBV5-1 and J is TRBJ1-2; 9 bases are shared with TRBD1. Looked up from germline, CDR1 is SGHRS and CDR2 is YFSETQ. Unmatched junction bases numbered 7, after V lost 3 bases and J lost 7 bases. CDR3 size: 14 residues. CDR3 DNA: TGCGCCAGCAGCTCGGGACAGGGCTACTGTGGCTACACCTTC. This codes for CASSSGQGYCGYTF.

V is TRBV4-1 and J is TRBJ2-7; D is possibly TRBD2 (6 bases). V was clipped by 0 bases and J by 9 bases, with 21 bases between them. The CDR3 contains 16 residues. The germline V gene has CDR1 MGHRA and CDR2 YSYEKL. The CDR3 reads CASSQEAGRNLGGQYF. Written as DNA, the CDR3 is TGCGCCAGCAGCCAAGAGGCGGGAAGGAACCTCGGAGGGCAGTACTTC.

The rearrangement uses TRBV7-8 and TRBJ1-5; weak D call: TRBD1 (6 bases). V was clipped by 5 bases and J by 4 bases, with 15 bases between them. The length of the CDR3 is 15 residues. Looked up from germline, CDR1 is SGHVS and CDR2 is FQNEAQ. CDR3 DNA sequence: TGTGCCAGCAGCCCCGGGACATTTACTAATCAGCCCCAGCATTTT. This translates into CASSPGTFTNQPQHF.

This clonotype appeared a single time. The junction and the germline gene differ at one end; a read error may be behind it. CDR3 sequence: CASSPRDFPEVQYF. The CDR3 DNA is TGTGCAAGCAGCCCTCGGGACTTCCCAGAGGTGCAGTACTTC. The rearrangement links TRBV13 to TRBJ2-5; tentative D call: TRBD2 (6 bases). The CDR3 runs 14 residues. CDR1 is PRHDT, CDR2 FYEKMQ, per germline (reference sequence).

This clonotype was seen only a few times. This chain connects TRBV20-1 to TRBJ2-1, with 10 bases that match TRBD2. The CDR3 loop spans 18 amino acids. Losses at the gene ends were 6 bases for V and 0 bases for J; bases not matched to a gene: 14. Germline V lookup: CDR1 DFQATT, CDR2 SNEGSKA (reference sequence). CDR3 amino acids: CSARSGGAGFSSYNEQFF. Here the CDR3 DNA reads TGCAGTGCCCGGAGCGGGGGGGCCGGTTTCAGCTCCTACAATGAGCAGTTCTTC.

This chain links TRBV7-9 with TRBJ2-3; D remains ambiguous. The germline V and J ends were trimmed by 5 bases and 1 base, with 13 bases remaining between them. Germline CDR1 reads SEHNR; CDR2 reads FQNEAQ (reference sequence). The CDR3 loop spans 15 amino acids. The chain's CDR3 is CASSPRRPGTDTQYF. DNA of the CDR3: TGTGCCAGCAGCCCGAGACGGCCGGGCACAGATACGCAGTATTTT.

This clonotype was picked up a small number of times. V usage is TRBV5-1 and J usage is TRBJ1-3, with no clear D. Trimming shortened V by 4 bases and J by 3 bases, and 8 bases separated the two germline ends. Germline loops: CDR1 SGHRS, CDR2 YFSETQ. The CDR3 totals 13 residues. CDR3 loop: CASSLGGGNTIYF. In DNA, the CDR3 is TGCGCCAGCAGCCTAGGCGGTGGAAACACCATATATTTT. Variable domain in full (rest from reference TRBV5-1 and TRBJ1-3): KAGVTQTPRYLIKTRGQQVTLSCSPISGHRSVSWYQQTPGQGLQFLFEYFSETQRNKGNFPGRFSGRQFSNSRSEMNVSTLELGDSALYLCASSLGGGNTIYFGEGSWLTVV.

This chain joins TRBV2 and TRBJ1-2, with a tentative D call TRBD1 (6 bases). Trimming pared 4 bases from V and 1 base from J, leaving 16 bases between. Germline CDR1 SNHLY, CDR2 FYNNEI. The CDR3 runs to 16 residues. The CDR3: CASSARDTPINYGYTF. Here the CDR3 DNA reads TGTGCCAGCAGTGCCCGGGACACGCCAATTAACTATGGCTACACCTTC.

This clonotype occurred many times. V gene TRBV7-2 combines with J gene TRBJ2-7, with TRBD2 identical over 11 bases. The junction had 12 bases not matched to a gene; V was cut back by 5 bases and J by 0 bases. Germline V gene lookup returns CDR1 SGHTA and CDR2 FQGNSA. The CDR3 totals 18 residues. CDR3 in DNA: TGTGCCAGCAGCCTCAGGGCTAGCGGGGGGATCCCCTCCTACGAGCAGTACTTC. It yields the protein CASSLRASGGIPSYEQYF.

Regarding this clonotype: Its ends do not fully match the called genes, so a read error is possible. The rearrangement uses TRBV4-1 and TRBJ1-1, with a weak D call TRBD1 (5 bases). Per germline, CDR1 MGHRA and CDR2 YSYEKL. The CDR3 contains 15 residues. CDR3 sequence: CASSQSTGMKTEAFF. The CDR3 DNA follows: TGCGCCAGCAGCCAAAGTACAGGCATGAAGACTGAAGCTTTCTTT.